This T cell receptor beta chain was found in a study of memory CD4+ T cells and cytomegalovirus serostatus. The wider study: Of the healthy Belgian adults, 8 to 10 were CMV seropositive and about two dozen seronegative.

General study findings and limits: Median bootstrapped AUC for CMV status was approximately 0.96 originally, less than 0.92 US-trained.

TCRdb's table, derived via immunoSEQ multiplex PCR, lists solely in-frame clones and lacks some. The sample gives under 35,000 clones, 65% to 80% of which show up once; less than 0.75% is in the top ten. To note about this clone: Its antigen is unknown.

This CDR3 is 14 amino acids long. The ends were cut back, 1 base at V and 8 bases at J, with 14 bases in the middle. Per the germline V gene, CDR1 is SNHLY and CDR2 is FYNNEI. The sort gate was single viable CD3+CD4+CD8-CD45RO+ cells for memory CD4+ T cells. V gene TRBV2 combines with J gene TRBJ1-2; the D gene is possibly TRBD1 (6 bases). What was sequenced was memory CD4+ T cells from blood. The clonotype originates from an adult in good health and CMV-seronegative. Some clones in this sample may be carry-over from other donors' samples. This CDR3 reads CASSEGGGPRGYTF. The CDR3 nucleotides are TGTGCCAGCAGTGAAGGGGGGGGGCCCCGGGGCTACACCTTC. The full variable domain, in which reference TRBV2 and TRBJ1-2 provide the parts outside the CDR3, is EPEVTQTPSHQVTQMGQEVILRCVPISNHLYFYWYRQILGQKVEFLVSFYNNEISEKSEIFDDQFSVERPDGSNFTLKIRSTKLEDSAMYFCASSEGGGPRGYTFGSGTRLTVV.